This TCR beta chain was identified during a study of blood T cell repertoires in COVID-19. Study information: The origin of the acute and convalescent COVID-19 samples was the United States, Italy and Spain. The cDNA or gDNA used as material had been derived from T cells, B-cell-depleted T cells, or PBMCs.

In the authors' methods: Amplification of reference gene primers was used by the study to estimate nucleated cell counts. TCRdb's table, derived via immunoSEQ multiplex PCR, lists solely in-frame clones and lacks some. V, J and clone size are those of that table, while D and trimming were read from the DNA. The sample records about 110,000 clones, about nine tenths being singletons. The V and J ends lost 2 bases and 4 bases respectively, with 12 bases between them. Germline V CDR1 and CDR2: SGHDT, YYEEEE. The CDR3 has 14 amino acids. Material: peripheral blood. The chain uses TRBV5-6 and TRBJ1-1; no clear D. The TCR originated in a man aged 50-59 years with active or convalescent COVID-19. The DNA for the CDR3 is TGTGCCAGCAGCTTCCGAGGGAGAAGCACTGAAGCTTTCTTT. Translated, it gives CASSFRGRSTEAFF. Variable domain in full (rest from reference TRBV5-6 and TRBJ1-1): DAGVTQSPTHLIKTRGQQVTLRCSPKSGHDTVSWYQQALGQGPQFIFQYYEEEERQRGNFPDRFSGHQFPNYSSELNVNALLLGDSALYLCASSFRGRSTEAFFGQGTRLTVV.